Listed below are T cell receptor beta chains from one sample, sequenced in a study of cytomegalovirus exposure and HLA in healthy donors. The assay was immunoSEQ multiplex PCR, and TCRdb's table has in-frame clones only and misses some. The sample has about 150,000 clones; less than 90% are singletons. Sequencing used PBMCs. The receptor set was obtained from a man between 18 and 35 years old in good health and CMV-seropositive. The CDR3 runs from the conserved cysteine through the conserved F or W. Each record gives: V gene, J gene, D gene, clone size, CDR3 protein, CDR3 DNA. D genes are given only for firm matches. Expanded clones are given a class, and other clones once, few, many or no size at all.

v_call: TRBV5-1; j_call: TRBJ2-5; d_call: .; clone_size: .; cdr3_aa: CASSLKENQETQYF; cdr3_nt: TGCGCCAGCAGCTTGAAGGAGAACCAAGAGACCCAGTACTTC
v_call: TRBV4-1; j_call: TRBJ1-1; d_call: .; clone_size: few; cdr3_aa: CASSQDRRFEAFF; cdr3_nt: TGCGCCAGCAGCCAAGATCGGAGGTTTGAAGCTTTCTTT
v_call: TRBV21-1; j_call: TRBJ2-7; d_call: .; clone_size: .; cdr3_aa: CASRWDWFWEQYF; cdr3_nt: TGTGCCAGCAGATGGGACTGGTTCTGGGAGCAGTACTTC
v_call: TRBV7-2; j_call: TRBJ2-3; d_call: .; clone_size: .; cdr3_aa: CASSIASLGTDTQYF; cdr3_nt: TGTGCCAGCAGCATAGCTAGTTTAGGCACAGATACGCAGTATTTT
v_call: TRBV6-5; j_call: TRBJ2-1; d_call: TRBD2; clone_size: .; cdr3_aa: CASSYSGRGYNEQFF; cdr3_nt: TGTGCCAGCAGTTATAGCGGGAGGGGGTACAATGAGCAGTTCTTC
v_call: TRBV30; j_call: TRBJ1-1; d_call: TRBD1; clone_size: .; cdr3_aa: CAWSAWDRGTEAFF; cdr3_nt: TGTGCCTGGAGTGCTTGGGACAGAGGCACTGAAGCTTTCTTT
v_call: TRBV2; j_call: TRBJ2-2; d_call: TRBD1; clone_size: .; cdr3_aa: CASSDVTGGPTGELFF; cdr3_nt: TGTGCCAGCAGTGATGTAACAGGGGGCCCCACCGGGGAGCTGTTTTTT
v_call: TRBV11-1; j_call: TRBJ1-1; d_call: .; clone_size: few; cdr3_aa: CASSPDPGSDTEAFF; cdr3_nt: TGTGCCAGCAGCCCAGACCCGGGGTCGGACACTGAAGCTTTCTTT
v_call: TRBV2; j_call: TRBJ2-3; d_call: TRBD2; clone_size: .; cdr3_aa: CANRAGGPGSDTQYF; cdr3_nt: TGTGCCAACCGAGCGGGGGGGCCGGGCTCAGATACGCAGTATTTT
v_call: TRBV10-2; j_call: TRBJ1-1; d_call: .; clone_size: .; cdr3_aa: CASRISGYTEAFF; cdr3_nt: TGCGCCAGCAGAATCTCAGGGTATACTGAAGCTTTCTTT
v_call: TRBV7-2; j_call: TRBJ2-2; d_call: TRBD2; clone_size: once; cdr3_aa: CASSPSWELAGNTGELFF; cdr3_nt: TGTGCCAGCAGCCCTAGCTGGGAGCTAGCGGGGAACACCGGGGAGCTGTTTTTT
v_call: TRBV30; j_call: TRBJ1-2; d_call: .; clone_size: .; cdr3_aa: CAWSRWAGSDGYTF; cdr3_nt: TGTGCCTGGAGCAGGTGGGCGGGGTCCGATGGCTACACCTTC
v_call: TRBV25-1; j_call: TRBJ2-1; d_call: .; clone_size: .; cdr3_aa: CASSEFLGHNEQFF; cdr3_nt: TGTGCCAGCAGTGAATTTCTAGGTCACAATGAGCAGTTCTTC
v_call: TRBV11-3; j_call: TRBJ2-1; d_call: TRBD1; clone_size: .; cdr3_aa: CASSNRGRQFF; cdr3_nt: TGTGCCAGCAGCAACAGGGGGCGGCAGTTCTTC
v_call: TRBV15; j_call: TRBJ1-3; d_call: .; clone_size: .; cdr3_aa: CATSRVERRDTIYF; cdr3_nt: TGTGCCACCAGCAGAGTAGAGAGGAGGGACACCATATATTTT
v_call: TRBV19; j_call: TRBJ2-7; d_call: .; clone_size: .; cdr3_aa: CASSNPGGYEQYF; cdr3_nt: TGTGCCAGTAGTAACCCCGGGGGCTACGAGCAGTACTTC
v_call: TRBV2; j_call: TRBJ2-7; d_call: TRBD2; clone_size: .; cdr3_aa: CASAPLAGGLYEQYF; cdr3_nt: TGTGCCAGCGCGCCCCTGGCGGGAGGGCTCTACGAGCAGTACTTC
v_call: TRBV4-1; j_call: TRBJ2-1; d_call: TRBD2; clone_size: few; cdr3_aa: CASSSGGAGEAYNEQFF; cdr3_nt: TGCGCCAGCAGCTCCGGGGGAGCGGGAGAAGCCTACAATGAGCAGTTCTTC
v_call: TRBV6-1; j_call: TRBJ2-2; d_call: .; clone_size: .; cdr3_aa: CASSDQGRTGELFF; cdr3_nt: TGTGCCAGCAGTGACCAGGGGCGCACCGGGGAGCTGTTTTTT
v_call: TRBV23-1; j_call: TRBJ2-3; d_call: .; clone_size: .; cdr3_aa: CASSQSGRDTQYF; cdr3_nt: TGCGCCAGCAGTCAATCTGGGAGAGATACGCAGTATTTT
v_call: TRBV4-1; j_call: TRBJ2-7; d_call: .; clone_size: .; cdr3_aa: CASSLSGGLRGEQYF; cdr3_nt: TGCGCCAGCAGCCTTAGCGGAGGACTCCGGGGCGAGCAGTACTTC
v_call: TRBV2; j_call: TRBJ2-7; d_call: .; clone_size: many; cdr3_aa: CASSEAQAPSYEQYF; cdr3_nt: TGTGCCAGCAGTGAAGCCCAGGCTCCTTCCTACGAGCAGTACTTC
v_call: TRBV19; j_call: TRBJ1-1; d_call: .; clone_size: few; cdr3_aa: CASSPYGGIMNTEAFF; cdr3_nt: TGTGCCAGTAGTCCCTACGGGGGGATAATGAACACTGAAGCTTTCTTT
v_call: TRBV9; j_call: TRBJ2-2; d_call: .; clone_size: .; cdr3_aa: CANPTPLECGGELFF; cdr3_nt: TGTGCCAACCCCACTCCCTTAGAGTGTGGCGGGGAGCTGTTTTTT
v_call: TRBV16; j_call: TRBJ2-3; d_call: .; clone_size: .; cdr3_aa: CASSQSSGFDTQYF; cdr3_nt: TGTGCCAGCAGCCAATCTTCAGGGTTTGATACGCAGTATTTT
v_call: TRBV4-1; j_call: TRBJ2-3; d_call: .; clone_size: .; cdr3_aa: CASSPLSGGATDTQYF; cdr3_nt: TGCGCCAGCAGCCCACTATCTGGGGGGGCCACAGATACGCAGTATTTT
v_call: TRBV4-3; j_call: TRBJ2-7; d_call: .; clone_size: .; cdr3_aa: CASSQERQYEQYF; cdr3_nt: TGCGCCAGCAGCCAAGAGAGGCAGTACGAGCAGTACTTC
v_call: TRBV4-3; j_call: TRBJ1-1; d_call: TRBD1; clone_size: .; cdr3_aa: CASSQPQGAGTEAFF; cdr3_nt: TGCGCCAGCAGCCAACCACAGGGGGCTGGCACTGAAGCTTTCTTT
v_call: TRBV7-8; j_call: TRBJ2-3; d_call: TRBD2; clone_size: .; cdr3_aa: CASSPPQREVRDTQYF; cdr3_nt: TGTGCCAGCAGCCCCCCCCAGCGGGAAGTTAGGGATACGCAGTATTTT
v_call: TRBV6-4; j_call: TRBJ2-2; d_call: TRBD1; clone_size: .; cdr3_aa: CASRGQGNTGELFF; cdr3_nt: TGTGCCAGCAGAGGACAGGGTAACACCGGGGAGCTGTTTTTT
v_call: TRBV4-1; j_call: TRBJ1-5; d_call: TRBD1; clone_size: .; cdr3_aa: CASSQDGTGTSNQPQHF; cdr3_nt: TGCGCCAGCAGCCAAGACGGGACAGGGACCAGCAATCAGCCCCAGCATTTT
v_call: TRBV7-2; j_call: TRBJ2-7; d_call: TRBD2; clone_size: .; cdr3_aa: CASSLDGGGSYEQYF; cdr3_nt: TGTGCCAGCAGCTTAGATGGGGGGGGCTCCTACGAGCAGTACTTC
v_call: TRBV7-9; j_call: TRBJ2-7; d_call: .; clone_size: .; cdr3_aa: CASSSPPPEEQYF; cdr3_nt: TGTGCCAGCAGCTCACCCCCTCCGGAGGAGCAGTACTTC
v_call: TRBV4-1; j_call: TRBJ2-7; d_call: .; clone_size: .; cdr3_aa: CASSRLPGQIYEQYF; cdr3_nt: TGCGCCAGCAGCCGCCTCCCGGGACAAATTTACGAGCAGTACTTC
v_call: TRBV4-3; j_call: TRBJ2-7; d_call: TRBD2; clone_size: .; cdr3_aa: CASSQDSGTTNEQYF; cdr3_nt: TGCGCCAGCAGCCAAGATTCCGGGACTACCAACGAGCAGTACTTC
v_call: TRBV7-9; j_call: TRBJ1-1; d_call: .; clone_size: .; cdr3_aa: CASSPGGGEAFF; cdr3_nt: TGTGCCAGCAGCCCGGGGGGTGGTGAAGCTTTCTTT
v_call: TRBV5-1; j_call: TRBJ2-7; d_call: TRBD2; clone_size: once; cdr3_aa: CASSLASSGRNEQYF; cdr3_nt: TGCGCCAGCAGCTTGGCCTCTAGCGGGAGAAACGAGCAGTACTTC
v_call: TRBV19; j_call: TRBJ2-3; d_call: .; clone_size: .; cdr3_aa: CASSPGGDTQYF; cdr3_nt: TGTGCCAGTAGTCCCGGAGGAGATACGCAGTATTTT
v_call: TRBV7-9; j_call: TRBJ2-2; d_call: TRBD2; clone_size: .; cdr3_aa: CASRPTSGKTGELFF; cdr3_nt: TGTGCCAGCAGACCGACTAGCGGGAAGACCGGGGAGCTGTTTTTT
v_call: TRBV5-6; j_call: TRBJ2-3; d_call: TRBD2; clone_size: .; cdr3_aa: CASILAGGTDTQYF; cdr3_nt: TGTGCCAGCATTCTAGCGGGGGGCACAGATACGCAGTATTTT
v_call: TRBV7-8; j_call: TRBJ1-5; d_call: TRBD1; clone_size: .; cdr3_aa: CASSLVTGQGANQPQHF; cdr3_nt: TGTGCCAGCAGCTTAGTTACCGGACAGGGGGCAAATCAGCCCCAGCATTTT
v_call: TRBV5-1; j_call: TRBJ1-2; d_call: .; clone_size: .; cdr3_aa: CASRPQGGYGYTF; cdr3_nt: TGCGCCAGCAGACCTCAGGGAGGCTATGGCTACACCTTC
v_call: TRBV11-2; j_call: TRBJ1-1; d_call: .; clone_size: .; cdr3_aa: CASRPTTGRTEAFF; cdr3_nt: TGTGCCAGCAGACCAACGACAGGCCGTACTGAAGCTTTCTTT
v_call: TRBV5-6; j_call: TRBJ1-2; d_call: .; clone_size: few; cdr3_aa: CASSLPLGAAGYTF; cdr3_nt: TGTGCCAGCAGCTTGCCGCTAGGGGCGGCGGGCTACACCTTC
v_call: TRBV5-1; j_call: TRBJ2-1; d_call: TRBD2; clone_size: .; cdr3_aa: CASYSGSSYNEQFF; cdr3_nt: TGCGCCAGCTATAGCGGGAGCTCCTACAATGAGCAGTTCTTC
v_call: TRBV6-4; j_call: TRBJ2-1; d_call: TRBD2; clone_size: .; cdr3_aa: CASSGLAGGNDEQFF; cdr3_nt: TGTGCCAGCAGTGGACTAGCGGGGGGCAACGATGAGCAGTTCTTC
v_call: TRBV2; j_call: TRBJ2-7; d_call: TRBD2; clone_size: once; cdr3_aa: CASSWPSGGWGDVYEQYF; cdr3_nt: TGTGCCAGCAGTTGGCCTAGCGGGGGTTGGGGGGACGTCTACGAGCAGTACTTC
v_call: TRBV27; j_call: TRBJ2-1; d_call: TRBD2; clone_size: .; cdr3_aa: CASSSTSGGAGYNEQFF; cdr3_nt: TGTGCCAGCAGTTCGACTAGCGGGGGGGCCGGCTACAATGAGCAGTTCTTC
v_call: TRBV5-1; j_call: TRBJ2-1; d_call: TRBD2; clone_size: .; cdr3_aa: CASSLGLAGELFSYNEQFF; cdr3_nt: TGCGCCAGCAGCTTGGGACTAGCGGGAGAACTCTTCTCCTACAATGAGCAGTTCTTC
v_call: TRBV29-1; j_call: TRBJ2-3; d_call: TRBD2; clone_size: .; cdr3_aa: CSVPSAWLAADTQYF; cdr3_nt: TGCAGCGTTCCCTCTGCGTGGCTAGCGGCAGATACGCAGTATTTT
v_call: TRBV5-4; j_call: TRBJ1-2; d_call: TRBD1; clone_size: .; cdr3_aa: CASRGQGYYGYTF; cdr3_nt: TGTGCCAGCAGAGGACAGGGGTACTATGGCTACACCTTC
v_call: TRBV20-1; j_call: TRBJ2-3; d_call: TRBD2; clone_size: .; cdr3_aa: CSIAGGPSQYF; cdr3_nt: TGCAGCATCGCGGGGGGGCCGTCCCAGTATTTT